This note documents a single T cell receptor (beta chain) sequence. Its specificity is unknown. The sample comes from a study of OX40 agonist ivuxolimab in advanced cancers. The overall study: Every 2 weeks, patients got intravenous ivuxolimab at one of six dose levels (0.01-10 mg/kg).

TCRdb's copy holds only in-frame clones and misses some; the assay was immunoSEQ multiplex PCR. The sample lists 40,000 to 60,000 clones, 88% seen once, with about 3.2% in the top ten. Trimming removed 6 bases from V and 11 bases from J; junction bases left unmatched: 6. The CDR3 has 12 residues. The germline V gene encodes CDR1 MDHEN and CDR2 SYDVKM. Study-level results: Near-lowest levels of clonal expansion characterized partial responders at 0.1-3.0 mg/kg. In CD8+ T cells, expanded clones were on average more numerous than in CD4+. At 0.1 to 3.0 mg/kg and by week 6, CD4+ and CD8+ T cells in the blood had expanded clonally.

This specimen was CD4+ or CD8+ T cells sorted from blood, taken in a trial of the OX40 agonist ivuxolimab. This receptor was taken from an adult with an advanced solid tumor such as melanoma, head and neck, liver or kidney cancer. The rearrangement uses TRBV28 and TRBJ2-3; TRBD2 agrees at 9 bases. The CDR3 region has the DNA TGTGCCAGCAGCCGGACTAGCGTCGAGCAGTATTTT. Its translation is CASSRTSVEQYF.